The source of this T cell receptor beta chain is a study of beta chain features in type 1 diabetes. Study-level background: Age, gender and cell yields were similar between patients and healthy donors. Cells sorted and examined across all samples totaled approximately 100 million.

Points from the study as a whole: All four CD4+ subsets of Type 1 diabetes patients contained TCRB CDR3s that were moderately but significantly shorter. Insertions were fewer and deletions more numerous at VDJ junctions in type 1 diabetes patients.

Every isolated RNA sample was fully reverse transcribed, so sequencing captured expressed TCRB transcripts. The repertoire was sequenced with immunoSEQ multiplex PCR; TCRdb's copy has only in-frame clones and lacks some. Altogether more than 250,000 clones are present, 24% being singletons, with the ten largest covering 0.012%. For this clone: The antigen remains undetermined.

CDR1 and CDR2 from the germline V gene are MGHRA and YSYEKL. The J segment lost 1 base and the V segment lost 0 bases, leaving 6 bases of the junction unmatched. The CDR3 has 18 amino acids. A sort by CD45RO/CCR7/CD25/CD127/CD95/CD27 yielded CD4+ naive, central memory, regulatory and stem cell-like memory cells. The rearrangement links TRBV4-1 to TRBJ2-6; 7 bases map to TRBD1. Source material: naive CD4+ T cells from blood. The TCR originated in a young woman with type 1 diabetes. Here the CDR3 reads CASSQDFARGSGANVLTF. The CDR3 DNA follows: TGCGCCAGCAGCCAAGATTTCGCCAGGGGGTCTGGGGCCAACGTCCTGACTTTC.